This T cell receptor (beta chain) was retrieved from a study of PD-L1 blockade in urothelial cancer. Whole-study results and caveats: Enhanced expansion of tumor-associated blood clones at 3 weeks characterized durable-benefit patients.

Sequencing used immunoSEQ multiplex PCR; TCRdb keeps in-frame clones, though not all of them. The sample has 95,000 to 100,000 clones, roughly 91% seen once. Specified time point: pretreatment peripheral blood. Patient disease was locally advanced or metastatic urothelial carcinoma. Comments on this clone: Its antigen is undetermined.

From germline, CDR1 is SGHTA and CDR2 FQGNSA. The CDR3 is 13 amino acids. The V gene lost 3 bases and the J gene lost 14 bases, with 19 bases spanning the gap. This clonotype was sampled from a man aged 55 to 70 with urothelial cancer. The chain employs TRBV7-2 and TRBJ1-2, with D maybe TRBD1 (5 bases). The sample was PBMCs, taken around atezolizumab (anti-PD-L1) treatment. The CDR3 DNA follows: TGTGCCAGCAGCTTGAGCTCCCAGGGCCTCCAAACCTTC. This gives the protein CASSLSSQGLQTF.